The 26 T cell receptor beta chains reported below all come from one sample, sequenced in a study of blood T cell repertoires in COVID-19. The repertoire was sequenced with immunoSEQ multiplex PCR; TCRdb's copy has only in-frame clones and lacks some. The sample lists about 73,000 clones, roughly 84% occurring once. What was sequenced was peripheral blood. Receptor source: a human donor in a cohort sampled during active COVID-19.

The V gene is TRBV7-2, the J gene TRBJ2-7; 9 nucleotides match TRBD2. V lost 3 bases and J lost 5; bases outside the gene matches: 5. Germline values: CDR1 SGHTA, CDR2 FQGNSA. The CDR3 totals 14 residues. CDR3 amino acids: CASSFGTSSHEQYF. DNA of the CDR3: TGTGCCAGCAGCTTTGGGACTAGCAGCCACGAGCAGTACTTC.

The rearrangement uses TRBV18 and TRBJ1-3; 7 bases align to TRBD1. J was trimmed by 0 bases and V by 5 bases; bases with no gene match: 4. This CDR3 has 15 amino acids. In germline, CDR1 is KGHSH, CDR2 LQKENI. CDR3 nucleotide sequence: TGTGCCAGCTCAGCCGGGACAGCCTCTGGAAACACCATATATTTT. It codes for CASSAGTASGNTIYF.

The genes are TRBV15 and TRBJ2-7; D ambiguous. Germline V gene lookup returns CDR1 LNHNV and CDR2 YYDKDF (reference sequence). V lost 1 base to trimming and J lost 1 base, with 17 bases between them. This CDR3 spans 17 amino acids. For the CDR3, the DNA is TGTGCCACCAGCAGAGGACTTTTGGTTTTTGGTTCCTACGAGCAGTACTTC. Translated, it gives CATSRGLLVFGSYEQYF.

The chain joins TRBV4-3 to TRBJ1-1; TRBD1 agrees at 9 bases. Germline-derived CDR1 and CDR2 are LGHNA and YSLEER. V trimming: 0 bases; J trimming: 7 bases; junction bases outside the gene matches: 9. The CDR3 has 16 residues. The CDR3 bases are TGCGCCAGCAGCCAAGATAAGCTGGGGGGACAGGGTGAAGCTTTCTTT. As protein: CASSQDKLGGQGEAFF.

In DNA form, the CDR3 reads TGTGCCAGAAGCTTTGCGGGGTTCAAGGATACGCAGTATTTT. The encoded protein is CARSFAGFKDTQYF. The chain combines TRBV5-3 with TRBJ2-3; D perhaps matches TRBD2 (6 bases). TRBV5-3 is marked as an open reading frame, function uncertain. The CDR3 totals 14 residues. V was pared by 2 bases and J by 6 bases, with 13 bases between.

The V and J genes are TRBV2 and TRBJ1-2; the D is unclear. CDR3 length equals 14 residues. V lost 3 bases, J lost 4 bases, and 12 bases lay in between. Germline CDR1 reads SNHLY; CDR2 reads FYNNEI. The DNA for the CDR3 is TGTGCCAGCAGTGACGTGGGCTTTAGCTATGGCTACACCTTC. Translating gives CASSDVGFSYGYTF.

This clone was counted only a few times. In DNA form, the CDR3 reads TGTGCCAGCAGCCTCCGACATGACGGTAACCAGCCCCAGCATTTT. This gives the protein CASSLRHDGNQPQHF. J is TRBJ1-5 and V is TRBV6-5; no clear D. The CDR3 is 15 residues long. CDR1 is MNHEY, CDR2 SVGAGI, per germline. V lost 6 bases to trimming and J lost 7 bases, with 19 bases between them.

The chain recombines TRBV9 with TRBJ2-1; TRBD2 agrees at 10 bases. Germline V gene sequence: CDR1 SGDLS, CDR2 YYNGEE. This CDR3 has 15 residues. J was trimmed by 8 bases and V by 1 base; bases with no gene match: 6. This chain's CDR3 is CASSVRVAGGDEQFF. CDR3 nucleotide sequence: TGTGCCAGCAGCGTAAGGGTAGCGGGGGGCGATGAGCAGTTCTTC. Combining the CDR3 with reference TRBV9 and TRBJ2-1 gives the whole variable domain DSGVTQTPKHLITATGQRVTLRCSPRSGDLSVYWYQQSLDQGLQFLIQYYNGEERAKGNILERFSAQQFPDLHSELNLSSLELGDSALYFCASSVRVAGGDEQFFGPGTRLTVL.

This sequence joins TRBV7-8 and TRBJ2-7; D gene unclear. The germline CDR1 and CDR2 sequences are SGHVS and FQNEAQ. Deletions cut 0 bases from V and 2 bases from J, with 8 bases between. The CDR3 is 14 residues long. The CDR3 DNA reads TGTGCCAGCAGCTTAGCTGCCAGTACCTACGAGCAGTACTTC. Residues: CASSLAASTYEQYF. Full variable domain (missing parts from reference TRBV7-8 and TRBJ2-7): GAGVSQSPRYKVAKRGQDVALRCDPISGHVSLFWYQQALGQGPEFLTYFQNEAQLDKSGLPSDRFFAERPEGSVSTLKIQRTQQEDSAVYLCASSLAASTYEQYFGPGTRLTVT.

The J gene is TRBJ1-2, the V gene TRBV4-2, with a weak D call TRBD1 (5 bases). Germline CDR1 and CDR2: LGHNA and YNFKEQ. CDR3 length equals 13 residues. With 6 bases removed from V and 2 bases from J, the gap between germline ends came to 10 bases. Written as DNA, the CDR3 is TGTGCCAGCAGGGGGGAGGGCAACTATGGCTACACCTTC. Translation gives CASRGEGNYGYTF.

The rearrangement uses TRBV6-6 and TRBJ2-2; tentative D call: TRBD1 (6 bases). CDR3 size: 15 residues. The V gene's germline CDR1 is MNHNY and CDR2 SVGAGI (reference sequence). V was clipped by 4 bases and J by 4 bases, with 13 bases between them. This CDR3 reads CASSSGGQLTGELFF. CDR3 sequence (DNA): TGTGCCAGCAGTTCAGGAGGACAGCTCACCGGGGAGCTGTTTTTT.

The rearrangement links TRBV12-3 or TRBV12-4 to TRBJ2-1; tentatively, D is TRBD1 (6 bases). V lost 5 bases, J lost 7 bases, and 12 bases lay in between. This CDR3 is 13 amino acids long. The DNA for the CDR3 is TGTGCCAGCAGTGCCGGCAGGGGAAATGAGCAGTTCTTC. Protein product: CASSAGRGNEQFF.

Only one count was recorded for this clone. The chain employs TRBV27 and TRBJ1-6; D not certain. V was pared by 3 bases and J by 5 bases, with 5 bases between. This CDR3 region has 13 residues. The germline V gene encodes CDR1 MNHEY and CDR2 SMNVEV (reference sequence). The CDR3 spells CASSFRDNSPLHF. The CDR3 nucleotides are TGTGCCAGCAGTTTCCGGGATAATTCACCCCTCCACTTT.

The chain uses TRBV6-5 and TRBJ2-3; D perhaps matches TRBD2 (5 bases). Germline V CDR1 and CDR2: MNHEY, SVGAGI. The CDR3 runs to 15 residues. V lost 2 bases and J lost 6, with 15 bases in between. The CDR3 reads CASSYTLGWEDTQYF. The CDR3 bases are TGTGCCAGCAGTTACACCCTCGGGTGGGAGGATACGCAGTATTTT.

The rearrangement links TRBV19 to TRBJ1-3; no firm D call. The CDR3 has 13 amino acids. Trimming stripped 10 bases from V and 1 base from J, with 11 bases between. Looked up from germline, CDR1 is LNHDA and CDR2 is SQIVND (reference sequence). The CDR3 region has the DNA TGTGCCACCCGACATGTTTCTGGAAACACCATATATTTT. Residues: CATRHVSGNTIYF.

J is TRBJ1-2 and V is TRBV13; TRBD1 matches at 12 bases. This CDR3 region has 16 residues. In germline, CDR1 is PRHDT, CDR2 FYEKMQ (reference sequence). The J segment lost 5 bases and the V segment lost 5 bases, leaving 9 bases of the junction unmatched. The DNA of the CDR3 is TGTGCCAGCAGCCCTGGGACAGGGGGCCGATTATATGGCTACACCTTC. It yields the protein CASSPGTGGRLYGYTF.

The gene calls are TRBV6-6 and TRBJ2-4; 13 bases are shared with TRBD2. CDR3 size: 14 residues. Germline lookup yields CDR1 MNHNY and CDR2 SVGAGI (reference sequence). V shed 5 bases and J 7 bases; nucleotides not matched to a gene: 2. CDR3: CASSTSGGANIQYF. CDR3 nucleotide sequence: TGTGCCAGCAGTACTAGCGGGGGGGCGAACATTCAGTACTTC.

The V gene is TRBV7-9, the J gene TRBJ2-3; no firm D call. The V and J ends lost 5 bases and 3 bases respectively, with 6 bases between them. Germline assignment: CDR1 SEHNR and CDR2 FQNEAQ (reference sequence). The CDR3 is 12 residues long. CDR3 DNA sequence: TGTGCCAGCAGCCAGGATACAGATACGCAGTATTTT. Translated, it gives CASSQDTDTQYF.

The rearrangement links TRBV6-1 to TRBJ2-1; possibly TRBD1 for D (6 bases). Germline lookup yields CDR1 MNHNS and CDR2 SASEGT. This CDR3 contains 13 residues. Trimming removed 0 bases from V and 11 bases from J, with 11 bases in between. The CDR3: CASSEAGHQQQFF. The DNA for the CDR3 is TGTGCCAGCAGTGAAGCGGGACATCAGCAGCAGTTCTTC.

CDR3 protein: CASRSDRVEYF. CDR3 sequence (DNA): TGTGCCAGCAGATCGGACAGGGTGGAGTACTTC. V and J are TRBV6-5 and TRBJ2-4, with TRBD1 matching over 8 bases. CDR1 is MNHEY, CDR2 SVGAGI, per germline. The CDR3 covers 11 residues. The junction had 6 bases not matched to a gene; V was cut back by 6 bases and J by 14 bases.

Here the CDR3 reads CATLDRGSDTQYF. The CDR3 DNA follows: TGTGCCACCCTGGACAGGGGTTCAGATACGCAGTATTTT. The chain combines TRBV3-1 (or the pseudogene TRBV3-2) with TRBJ2-3; TRBD1 agrees at 9 bases. Germline CDR1 reads LGHDT; CDR2 reads YNNKEL (reference sequence). CDR3 length: 13 residues. The J segment lost 4 bases and the V segment lost 10 bases, leaving 6 bases of the junction unmatched.

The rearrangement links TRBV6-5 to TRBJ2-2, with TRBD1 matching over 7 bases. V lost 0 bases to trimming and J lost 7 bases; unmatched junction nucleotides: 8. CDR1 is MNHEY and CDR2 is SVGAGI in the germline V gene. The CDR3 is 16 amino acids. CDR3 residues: CASSYSTGPKVGELFF. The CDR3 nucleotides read TGTGCCAGCAGTTACTCGACAGGGCCGAAGGTCGGGGAGCTGTTTTTT.

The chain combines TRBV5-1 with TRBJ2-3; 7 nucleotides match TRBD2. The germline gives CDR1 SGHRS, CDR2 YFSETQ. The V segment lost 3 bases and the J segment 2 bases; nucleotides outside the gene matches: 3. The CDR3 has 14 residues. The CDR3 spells CASSSGLPTDTQYF. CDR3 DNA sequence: TGCGCCAGCAGCTCGGGACTACCCACAGATACGCAGTATTTT.

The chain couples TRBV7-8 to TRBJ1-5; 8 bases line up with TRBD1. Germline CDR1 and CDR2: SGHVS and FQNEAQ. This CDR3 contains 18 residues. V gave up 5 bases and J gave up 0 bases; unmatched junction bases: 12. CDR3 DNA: TGTGCCAGCAGCCTCGCGCAGGGGGCGGGTTATAGCAATCAGCCCCAGCATTTT. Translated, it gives CASSLAQGAGYSNQPQHF.

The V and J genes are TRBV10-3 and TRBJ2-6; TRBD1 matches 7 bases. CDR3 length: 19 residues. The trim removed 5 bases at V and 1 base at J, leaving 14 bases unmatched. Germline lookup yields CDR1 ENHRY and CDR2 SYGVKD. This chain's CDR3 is CAISSGQLKGNSGANVLTF. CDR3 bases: TGTGCCATCAGTTCGGGACAGCTAAAAGGCAATTCTGGGGCCAACGTCCTGACTTTC.

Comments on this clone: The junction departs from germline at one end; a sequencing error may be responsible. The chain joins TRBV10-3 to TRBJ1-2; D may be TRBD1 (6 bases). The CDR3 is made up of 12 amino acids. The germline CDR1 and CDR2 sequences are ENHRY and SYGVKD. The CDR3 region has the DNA TGTGCCATCAGTGAGTCGACGGGACACCAATCCTTC. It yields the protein CAISESTGHQSF.